This TCR beta chain was recorded in a study of blood T cell repertoires in COVID-19. There are 13 residues in the CDR3. Trimming at V came to 9 bases and at J to 4 bases, leaving 9 bases not matched to a gene. From germline, CDR1 is SNHLY and CDR2 FYNNEI. Each participant's cohort was designated according to participant-reported clinical history. Sequencing was performed with immunoSEQ multiplex PCR; in TCRdb, only in-frame clones are kept and a portion is missing. The table has 350,000 to 400,000 clones, just under 90% seen once. The rearrangement uses TRBV2 and TRBJ2-7, with 7 bases identical to TRBD1. The receptor was isolated from a woman aged 25 to 39 who had recovered from COVID-19. Sequenced: PBMCs or T cells enriched from blood (not recorded which). The CDR3 DNA reads TGTGCCAGAGGGGACAGAGTGACGTACGAGCAGTACTTC. It translates to CARGDRVTYEQYF. The variable domain in full, completed from reference TRBV2 and TRBJ2-7, reads EPEVTQTPSHQVTQMGQEVILRCVPISNHLYFYWYRQILGQKVEFLVSFYNNEISEKSEIFDDQFSVERPDGSNFTLKIRSTKLEDSAMYFCARGDRVTYEQYFGPGTRLTVT.